Each of the 30 T cell receptor beta chains below was sequenced from the same sample in a study of T cells in Graves' hyperthyroidism and ophthalmopathy. TCR beta CDR3 regions were amplified from RNA. The TCR CDR3 first-round RT-PCR relied on the HTBI primer set. TCRdb reanalysed the multiplex PCR reads using MiXCR and keeps one entry per CDR3 protein. The sample comprises some 600,000 distinct CDR3 sequences, approximately 15% of which are singletons, and roughly 5.5% rests with the top ten. The source material was blood. The receptors derive from a woman in her thirties with Graves' hyperthyroidism that later progressed to Graves' ophthalmopathy.

In this sample, this clonotype turned up many times. The chain recombines TRBV10-3 with TRBJ2-3; 11 bases agree with TRBD2. The CDR3 contains 16 residues. Unmatched junction bases numbered 3, after V lost 2 bases and J lost 2 bases. The V gene's germline CDR1 is ENHRY and CDR2 SYGVKD. For the CDR3, the DNA is TGTGCCATCAGTGAGGGACTAGCGGGCTACACAGATACGCAGTATTTT. It yields the protein CAISEGLAGYTDTQYF.

The genes are TRBV14 and TRBJ2-7, with a possible D match to TRBD1 (6 bases). CDR3 length: 16 amino acids. Germline V CDR1 and CDR2: SGHDN, FVKESK. The V end lost 4 bases, the J end lost 2 bases, and 18 bases lay between the germline ends. CDR3 DNA: TGTGCCAGCAGCCCGCTCCGCAGGGGCACAACCTACGAGCAGTACTTC. Its translation: CASSPLRRGTTYEQYF.

This chain connects TRBV20-1 to TRBJ1-1, with D perhaps TRBD1 (5 bases). This CDR3 has 16 residues. Germline lookup yields CDR1 DFQATT and CDR2 SNEGSKA (reference sequence). V was trimmed by 0 bases and J by 3 bases, leaving 17 bases between them. The CDR3 loop reads CSARDYLDSIHTEAFF. For the CDR3, the DNA is TGCAGTGCTAGAGACTACCTCGACAGTATCCACACTGAAGCTTTCTTT.

This clonotype was recorded a few times. The chain couples TRBV4-2 to TRBJ2-3; 16 nucleotides agree with TRBD2. After removal of 3 bases from V and 7 bases from J, the junction contained 1 base not matched to a gene. This CDR3 contains 15 residues. The germline gives CDR1 LGHNA, CDR2 YNFKEQ. For the CDR3, the DNA is TGTGCCAGCAGCCAGGGACTAGCGGGAGGGAATACGCAGTATTTT. Amino acids: CASSQGLAGGNTQYF.

The gene calls are TRBV6-9 and TRBJ2-2, with TRBD2 matching over 8 bases. The trim removed 3 bases at V and 4 bases at J, leaving 7 bases unmatched. The CDR3 runs 16 residues. The germline gives CDR1 MNHGY, CDR2 SVAAGI. As DNA, the CDR3 is TGTGCCAGCAGTTACGGGGCGGGAGGTCGCACCGGGGAGCTGTTTTTT. Protein: CASSYGAGGRTGELFF.

This clonotype was observed a handful of times. The V gene is TRBV11-2, the J gene TRBJ2-7; 7 bases match TRBD2. Germline V gives CDR1 SGHAT, CDR2 FQNNGV. This CDR3 has 16 residues. The ends lost 1 base at V and 2 bases at J; junction bases unmatched: 8. CDR3 region: CASSLGPGGPPYEQYF. The CDR3 DNA reads as TGTGCCAGCAGCTTAGGTCCGGGAGGCCCTCCCTACGAGCAGTACTTC.

There are many counts of this clonotype. The chain couples TRBV29-1 to TRBJ2-7, with TRBD2 identical over 8 bases. Germline V lookup: CDR1 SQVTM, CDR2 ANQGSEA. V lost 3 bases and J lost 4; bases outside the gene matches: 8. The CDR3 runs to 14 residues. CDR3 sequence: CSVEGGRPGYEQYF. The CDR3 nucleotides read TGCAGCGTTGAGGGCGGGAGGCCCGGTTACGAGCAGTACTTC.

This clonotype appeared a few times. CDR3 protein: CASGVDNRLAKNIQYF. In DNA, the CDR3 is TGTGCTAGTGGAGTCGACAATCGCCTAGCCAAAAACATTCAGTACTTC. V is TRBV12-5 and J is TRBJ2-4; the D is unclear. This CDR3 is 16 amino acids long. Trimming shortened V by 6 bases and J by 0 bases, and 15 bases separated the two germline ends. Germline V gene lookup returns CDR1 LGHNT and CDR2 FRNRAP.

This clonotype was seen a few times. The rearrangement joins TRBV6-2 or TRBV6-3 to TRBJ1-2, with D maybe TRBD1 (5 bases). Germline values: CDR1 MNHEY, CDR2 SVGEGT. V was clipped by 4 bases and J by 5 bases, with 11 bases between them. This CDR3 contains 13 residues. Here the CDR3 DNA reads TGTGCCAGCAGTTCCGCGGGGGGATATGGCTACACCTTC. Amino acids: CASSSAGGYGYTF.

The gene calls are TRBV4-1 and TRBJ2-7; D may correspond to TRBD1 or TRBD2 (6 bases each). The germline gives CDR1 MGHRA, CDR2 YSYEKL. This CDR3 is built from 16 residues. V shed 3 bases and J shed 0 bases, with 15 bases lying between them. The CDR3 here is CASSQAGQPSSYEQYF. For the CDR3, the DNA is TGCGCCAGCAGCCAGGCGGGACAACCGAGCTCCTACGAGCAGTACTTC.

The CDR3 sequence: CASRKRDRDLYSGNTIYF. Here the CDR3 DNA reads TGTGCCAGCAGAAAGCGGGACAGGGACCTTTACTCTGGAAACACCATATATTTT. The rearrangement uses TRBV28 and TRBJ1-3; TRBD1 matches at 9 bases. This CDR3 comprises 18 residues. Trimming took 6 bases from V and 0 from J; bases not matched to a gene: 12. Germline V CDR1 and CDR2: MDHEN, SYDVKM. The full variable domain, rest sourced from reference TRBV28 and TRBJ1-3, is DVKVTQSSRYLVKRTGEKVFLECVQDMDHENMFWYRQDPGLGLRLIYFSYDVKMKEKGDIPEGYSVSREKKERFSLILESASTNQTSMYLCASRKRDRDLYSGNTIYFGEGSWLTVV.

The sample holds one count of this clonotype. A much bigger clone sits one base away, suggesting this may be a read error. It is likely a read error, because the conserved phenylalanine at the end of the CDR3 is missing. The genes are TRBV2 and TRBJ1-1, with 7 bases that match TRBD1. The germline V gene has CDR1 SNHLY and CDR2 FYNNEI. The CDR3 totals 14 residues. Unmatched junction bases numbered 8, after V lost 4 bases and J lost 6 bases. The CDR3 DNA reads as TGTGCCAGCAGTGGAGTACAGGGGAGGGCTGAAGCTTTCCTT. As protein: CASSGVQGRAEAFL.

There are a few counts of this clonotype. In DNA, the CDR3 is TGTGCCAGCAGCTTCCCGGGACTAGCGATACCATGGACGGCAGATACGCAGTATTTT. It codes for CASSFPGLAIPWTADTQYF. The chain couples TRBV7-2 to TRBJ2-3; 10 bases are shared with TRBD2. The V and J ends lost 3 bases and 4 bases, in that order; junction bases with no gene match: 16. The CDR3 totals 19 residues. Germline V gives CDR1 SGHTA, CDR2 FQGNSA.

This clonotype was counted many times. This rearrangement joins TRBV9 to TRBJ1-3; D unresolved. CDR3 length: 12 residues. Germline lookup yields CDR1 SGDLS and CDR2 YYNGEE. V lost 0 bases and J 3 bases, leaving 1 base between the germline ends. The CDR3 DNA reads as TGTGCCAGCAGCGTAGATGGAAACACCATATATTTT. It encodes CASSVDGNTIYF.

The chain joins TRBV9 to TRBJ2-6, with D maybe TRBD2 (7 bases). CDR1 SGDLS and CDR2 YYNGEE come from the germline V gene. V dropped 4 bases and J dropped 3 bases, with 17 bases sitting between them. The CDR3 sequence is 17 residues long. This chain's CDR3 is CASSPRGGVSGANVLTF. CDR3 DNA: TGTGCCAGCAGCCCCCGAGGGGGGGTTAGTGGGGCCAACGTCCTGACTTTC.

The gene calls are TRBV7-9 and TRBJ2-7, with TRBD2 matching 7 bases. This CDR3 comprises 16 residues. Germline CDR1 reads SEHNR; CDR2 reads FQNEAQ (reference sequence). After removal of 4 bases from V and 5 bases from J, the junction contained 14 bases not matched to a gene. The CDR3 region has the DNA TGTGCCAGCAGCTCCCCGTATCGGGAGGCCACGGACGAGCAGTACTTC. Translation gives CASSSPYREATDEQYF.

The chain is built from TRBV28 and TRBJ1-4; 10 nucleotides agree with TRBD1. J lost 6 bases, V lost 8 bases, and 3 bases had no gene match. Germline V CDR1 and CDR2: MDHEN, SYDVKM. The CDR3 has 13 residues. The CDR3 DNA reads as TGTGCCAGCGCCGGGACAGGGGATGAAAAACTGTTTTTT. The encoded protein is CASAGTGDEKLFF.

This clonotype has at least ten counts. V and J are TRBV27 and TRBJ1-5; D might be TRBD1 (6 bases). The CDR3 extends over 13 amino acids. Deletions cut 6 bases from V and 6 bases from J, with 12 bases between. Looked up from germline, CDR1 is MNHEY and CDR2 is SMNVEV (reference sequence). The CDR3 spells CASRWGAGQPQHF. The CDR3 coding sequence is TGTGCCAGCAGATGGGGGGCCGGTCAGCCCCAGCATTTT.

This clonotype has ten or more counts. The chain recombines TRBV7-2 with TRBJ1-2; 12 bases are shared with TRBD1. The CDR3 is made up of 15 amino acids. Per germline, CDR1 SGHTA and CDR2 FQGNSA. The V gene end was trimmed by 5 bases and the J gene end by 2 bases; junction bases not matched to a gene: 3. Here the CDR3 DNA reads TGTGCCAGCAGCCGCGGGACAGGGGGCAACTATGGCTACACCTTC. Protein: CASSRGTGGNYGYTF.

This clonotype has a count of ten or more. V is TRBV27 and J is TRBJ1-2; D perhaps matches TRBD1 (5 bases). Germline-derived CDR1 and CDR2 are MNHEY and SMNVEV (reference sequence). CDR3 size: 12 residues. V was pared by 6 bases and J by 3 bases, with 8 bases between. CDR3 sequence (DNA): TGTGCCAGCAGGGGGGGGTACTATGGCTACACCTTC. Encoded protein: CASRGGYYGYTF.

In this sample, this clonotype turned up many times. The junction departs from the called germline gene at one end, perhaps through a read error. The V and J genes are TRBV7-2 and TRBJ2-7, with 9 nucleotides matching TRBD2. This CDR3 is 12 amino acids long. From germline, CDR1 is SGHTA and CDR2 FQGNSA. CDR3 residues: CASSLEGSGRHF. CDR3 nucleotide sequence: TGTGCCAGCAGCTTAGAGGGCAGCGGGAGGCACTTC.

This clonotype was counted at least ten times. This chain uses TRBV9 with TRBJ1-5; a possible D gene is TRBD1 (5 bases). CDR1 SGDLS and CDR2 YYNGEE come from the germline V gene. Trimming removed 4 bases at V and 0 bases at J, with 11 bases between. This CDR3 is built from 15 residues. The CDR3 nucleotides are TGTGCCAGCAGCCGAGGGACGGATAGCAATCAGCCCCAGCATTTT. Encoded protein: CASSRGTDSNQPQHF. The whole variable domain, filled in from reference TRBV9 and TRBJ1-5, reads DSGVTQTPKHLITATGQRVTLRCSPRSGDLSVYWYQQSLDQGLQFLIQYYNGEERAKGNILERFSAQQFPDLHSELNLSSLELGDSALYFCASSRGTDSNQPQHFGDGTRLSIL.

This clonotype was counted many times. The J gene is TRBJ2-1, the V gene TRBV19, with 14 bases aligning to TRBD2. The V and J ends lost 0 bases and 8 bases, in that order; junction bases with no gene match: 15. The CDR3 runs 20 residues. Germline V CDR1 and CDR2: LNHDA, SQIVND (reference sequence). CDR3 sequence (DNA): TGTGCCAGTAGTATAGATAAGTTCAGGACTAGCGGGAGGTCCCCCCATGAGCAGTTCTTC. Residues: CASSIDKFRTSGRSPHEQFF.

The DNA of the CDR3 is TGTGCCAGCAGTGTTGTGGGCGAGAAGGACGGCTACACCTTC. Protein product: CASSVVGEKDGYTF. The chain couples TRBV25-1 to TRBJ1-2; D uncertain. V lost 4 bases and J 8 bases, leaving 17 bases between the germline ends. The germline gives CDR1 MGHDK, CDR2 SYGVNS. The CDR3 length is 14 residues.

This clonotype was seen only a few times. The chain carries TRBV5-1 and TRBJ1-6; the D gene is possibly TRBD1 (6 bases). From germline, CDR1 is SGHRS and CDR2 YFSETQ. This CDR3 is 14 amino acids long. Trimming stripped 2 bases from V and 6 bases from J, with 9 bases between. The CDR3 sequence is CASSFEGGNSPLHF. The CDR3 bases are TGCGCCAGCAGCTTCGAAGGGGGTAATTCACCCCTCCACTTT.

The sample holds a few counts of this clonotype. This chain uses TRBV12-3 or TRBV12-4 with TRBJ1-4; perhaps TRBD1 as D (6 bases). CDR3 size: 17 residues. V was shortened by 4 bases and J by 7 bases, with 22 bases between the two germline ends. CDR3: CASSSQTPQGKGEKLFF. The CDR3 DNA reads as TGTGCCAGCAGTTCCCAAACGCCCCAGGGGAAGGGTGAAAAACTGTTTTTT.

The J gene is TRBJ2-2, the V gene TRBV19; TRBD2 matches 13 bases. Per germline, CDR1 LNHDA and CDR2 SQIVND (reference sequence). The CDR3 runs 14 residues. The trim removed 9 bases at V and 7 bases at J, leaving 5 bases unmatched. This CDR3 is CASTSGRGVGELFF. The CDR3, as DNA: TGTGCCAGCACTAGCGGGAGGGGTGTCGGGGAGCTGTTTTTT.

The V and J genes are TRBV2 and TRBJ2-1; perhaps TRBD2 as D (6 bases). This CDR3 spans 14 amino acids. Germline values: CDR1 SNHLY, CDR2 FYNNEI. Trimming pared 7 bases from V and 6 bases from J, leaving 16 bases between. The CDR3 sequence is CASKGIAESNEQFF. CDR3 coding DNA: TGTGCCAGCAAGGGGATAGCGGAAAGCAATGAGCAGTTCTTC. The full variable domain, with the rest looked up from reference TRBV2 and TRBJ2-1, is EPEVTQTPSHQVTQMGQEVILRCVPISNHLYFYWYRQILGQKVEFLVSFYNNEISEKSEIFDDQFSVERPDGSNFTLKIRSTKLEDSAMYFCASKGIAESNEQFFGPGTRLTVL.

In its sample, this clonotype was seen many times. This chain's CDR3 is CASSLAGSPFEQYF. The CDR3 DNA reads as TGTGCCAGCAGTTTGGCAGGTAGTCCTTTCGAGCAGTACTTC. The chain recombines TRBV12-3 or TRBV12-4 with TRBJ2-7, with D hard to call. The CDR3 is made up of 14 amino acids. Trimming left V 3 bases short and J 6 bases short, with 15 bases between.

In its sample, this clonotype was seen many times. This rearrangement joins TRBV7-8 to TRBJ2-7; unclear D gene. Germline loops: CDR1 SGHVS, CDR2 FQNEAQ. The V gene lost 1 base and the J gene lost 5 bases, with 6 bases spanning the gap. The CDR3 length is 12 residues. The DNA of the CDR3 is TGTGCCAGCAGCTTAGTGGATAACGAGCAGTACTTC. This encodes CASSLVDNEQYF.